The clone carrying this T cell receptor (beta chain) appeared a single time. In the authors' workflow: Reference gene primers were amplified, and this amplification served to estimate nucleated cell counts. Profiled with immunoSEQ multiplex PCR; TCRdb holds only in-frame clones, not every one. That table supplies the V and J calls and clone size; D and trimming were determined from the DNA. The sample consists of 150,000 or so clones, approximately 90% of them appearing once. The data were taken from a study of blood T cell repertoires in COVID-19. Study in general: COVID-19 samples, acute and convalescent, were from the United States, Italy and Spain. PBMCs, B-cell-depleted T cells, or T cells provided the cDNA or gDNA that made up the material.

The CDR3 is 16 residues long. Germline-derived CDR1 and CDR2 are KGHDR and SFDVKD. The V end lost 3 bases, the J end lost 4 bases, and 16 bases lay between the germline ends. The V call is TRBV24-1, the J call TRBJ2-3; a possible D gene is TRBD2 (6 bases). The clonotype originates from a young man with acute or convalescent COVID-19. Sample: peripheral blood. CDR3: CATSDGALGGADTQYF. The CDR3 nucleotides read TGTGCCACCAGTGATGGGGCCTTGGGGGGTGCAGATACGCAGTATTTT.